These 5 T cell receptor beta chains were all obtained from the same sample, sequenced in a study of control samples from healthy donors and cancer patients. Clones were read by immunoSEQ multiplex PCR, and TCRdb kept only the in-frame ones, dropping some. In the table there are about 110,000 clones, just over 90% of which are singletons. Sequencing input: blood. Source of these receptors: a human donor in good health. The donor label of this sample is uncertain.

This chain joins TRBV2 and TRBJ2-7; D gene unclear. Trimming removed 2 bases at V and 4 bases at J, with 6 bases between. CDR3 length equals 12 residues. Germline CDR1 and CDR2: SNHLY and FYNNEI. The DNA for the CDR3 is TGTGCCAGCAGTGAACAGCTTTACGAGCAGTACTTC. Protein product: CASSEQLYEQYF.

The chain joins TRBV5-4 to TRBJ1-1; TRBD1 might be the D (6 bases). The CDR3 loop spans 13 amino acids. Per the germline V gene, CDR1 is SGHNT and CDR2 is YYREEE (reference sequence). V was shortened by 4 bases and J by 7 bases, with 14 bases between the two germline ends. CDR3 DNA sequence: TGTGCCAGCAGCCCGGCCAGGGGTGGTGAAGCTTTCTTT. Protein product: CASSPARGGEAFF.

The rearrangement joins TRBV19 to TRBJ2-7, with TRBD1 matching 7 bases. The V and J ends lost 6 bases and 5 bases, in that order; junction bases with no gene match: 13. Germline lookup yields CDR1 LNHDA and CDR2 SQIVND (reference sequence). The CDR3 is 15 residues long. CDR3 bases: TGTGCCAGTAGCTACCTGGCAGGGGGTCGCAACGAGCAGTACTTC. Protein sequence: CASSYLAGGRNEQYF. Looking up the rest from reference TRBV19 and TRBJ2-7 gives the full variable domain: DGGITQSPKYLFRKEGQNVTLSCEQNLNHDAMYWYRQDPGQGLRLIYYSQIVNDFQKGDIAEGYSVSREKKESFPLTVTSAQKNPTAFYLCASSYLAGGRNEQYFGPGTRLTVT.

The CDR3 here is CASSTSGTSGGYNEQFF. CDR3 coding DNA: TGTGCCAGCAGTACCTCCGGGACTAGCGGGGGTTACAATGAGCAGTTCTTC. The J gene is TRBJ2-1, the V gene TRBV27, with 14 nucleotides matching TRBD2. This CDR3 contains 17 residues. With 5 bases clipped from V and 4 bases from J, the junction kept 7 bases outside the gene matches. Germline V CDR1 and CDR2: MNHEY, SMNVEV (reference sequence).

This clone was counted once. The chain employs TRBV19 and TRBJ1-2; D ambiguous. The germline gives CDR1 LNHDA, CDR2 SQIVND (reference sequence). The CDR3 extends over 13 amino acids. V was trimmed by 3 bases and J by 5 bases, leaving 10 bases between them. The CDR3 DNA sequence: TGTGCCAGTAGTATCGCTGAGATTTATGGCTACACCTTC. Its protein product is CASSIAEIYGYTF.